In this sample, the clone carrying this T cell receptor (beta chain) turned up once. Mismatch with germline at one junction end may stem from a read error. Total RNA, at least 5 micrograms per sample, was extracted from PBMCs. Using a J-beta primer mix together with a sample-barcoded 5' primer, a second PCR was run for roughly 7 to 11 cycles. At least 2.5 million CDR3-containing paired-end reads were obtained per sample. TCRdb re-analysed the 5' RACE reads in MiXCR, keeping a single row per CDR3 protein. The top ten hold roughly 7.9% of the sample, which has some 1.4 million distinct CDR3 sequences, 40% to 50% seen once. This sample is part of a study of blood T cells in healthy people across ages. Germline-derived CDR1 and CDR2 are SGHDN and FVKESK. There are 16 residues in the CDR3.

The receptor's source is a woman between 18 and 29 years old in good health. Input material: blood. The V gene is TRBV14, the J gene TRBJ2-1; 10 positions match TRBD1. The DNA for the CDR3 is TGTGCCAGCAGCTACCCCGGGGACAGGGGTTTCGATGAGCAGTTATTC. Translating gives CASSYPGDRGFDEQLF.